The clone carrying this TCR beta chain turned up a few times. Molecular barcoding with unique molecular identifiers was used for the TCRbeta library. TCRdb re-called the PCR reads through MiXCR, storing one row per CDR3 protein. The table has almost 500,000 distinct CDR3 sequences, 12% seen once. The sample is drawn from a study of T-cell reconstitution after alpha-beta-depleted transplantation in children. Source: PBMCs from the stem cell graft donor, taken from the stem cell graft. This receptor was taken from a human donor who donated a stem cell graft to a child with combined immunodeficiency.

The CDR3 region is CASSFDLTHNEQFF. CDR3 bases: TGTGCCAGCAGCTTCGACCTTACCCACAATGAGCAGTTCTTC. This sequence joins TRBV5-6 and TRBJ2-1, with D uncertain. CDR1 SGHDT and CDR2 YYEEEE come from the germline V gene. Trimming removed 2 bases from V and 5 bases from J, with 11 bases in between. CDR3 size: 14 residues.